This TCR beta chain emerged from a study of TIL therapy for anti-PD-1-resistant metastatic lung cancer. Germline values: CDR1 LNHDA, CDR2 SQIVND (reference sequence). The CDR3 loop spans 14 amino acids. V was shortened by 4 bases and J by 3 bases, with 13 bases between the two germline ends. Time point here: pre-treatment sample, taken before nivolumab and TIL therapy. The immunoSEQ assay was v3. The method was immunoSEQ multiplex PCR; TCRdb's version includes in-frame clones alone and lacks a portion of them. The table has about 49,000 clones, 70% to 85% seen once. The chain is built from TRBV19 and TRBJ2-7; TRBD2 might be the D (6 bases). The sample here was blood, taken at baseline. This receptor was obtained from an older man with non-small cell lung cancer. The CDR3 is CASSRSGSNYEQYF. The CDR3 nucleotides are TGTGCCAGTAGTAGAAGCGGGTCGAACTACGAGCAGTACTTC. The complete variable domain, with remaining parts taken from reference TRBV19 and TRBJ2-7, reads DGGITQSPKYLFRKEGQNVTLSCEQNLNHDAMYWYRQDPGQGLRLIYYSQIVNDFQKGDIAEGYSVSREKKESFPLTVTSAQKNPTAFYLCASSRSGSNYEQYFGPGTRLTVT.